This T cell receptor beta chain derives from a study of blood T cell repertoires in COVID-19. Only in-frame clones appear in the TCRdb table, and some are missing; sequencing was by immunoSEQ multiplex PCR. The sample consists of fewer than 250,000 clones, approximately 84% of them appearing once. The germline V gene encodes CDR1 SGHAT and CDR2 FQDESV (reference sequence). There are 14 residues in the CDR3. V was pared by 5 bases and J by 4 bases, with 14 bases between. The rearrangement joins TRBV11-1 to TRBJ1-1; no reliable D call. This receptor was obtained from a man aged 45-60 years with acute or convalescent COVID-19. The sequenced sample consisted of peripheral blood. This CDR3 reads CASSPTAYGTEAFF. In nucleotides, the CDR3 is TGTGCCAGCAGCCCAACCGCATACGGCACTGAAGCTTTCTTT.